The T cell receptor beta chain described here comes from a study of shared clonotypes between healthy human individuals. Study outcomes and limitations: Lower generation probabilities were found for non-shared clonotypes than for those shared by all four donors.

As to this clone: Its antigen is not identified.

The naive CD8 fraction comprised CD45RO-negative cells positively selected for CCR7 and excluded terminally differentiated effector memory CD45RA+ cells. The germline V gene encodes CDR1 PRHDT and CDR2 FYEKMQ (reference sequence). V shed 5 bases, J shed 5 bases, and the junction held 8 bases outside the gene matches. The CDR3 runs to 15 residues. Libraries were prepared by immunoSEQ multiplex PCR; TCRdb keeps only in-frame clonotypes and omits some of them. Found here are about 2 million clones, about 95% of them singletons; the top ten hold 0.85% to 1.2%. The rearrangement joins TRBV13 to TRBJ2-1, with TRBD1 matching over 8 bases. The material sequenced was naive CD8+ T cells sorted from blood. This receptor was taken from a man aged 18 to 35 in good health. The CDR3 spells CASSTQGQVDNEQFF. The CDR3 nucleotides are TGTGCCAGCAGCACTCAGGGACAGGTGGACAATGAGCAGTTCTTC.